This record looks at one T cell receptor (beta chain) sequence and its context. This record belongs to a study of T cell responses to AZD1222 COVID-19 vaccine. The repertoire was sequenced with immunoSEQ multiplex PCR; TCRdb's copy has only in-frame clones and lacks some. The sample lists 69,000 or so clones, 87% occurring once. This CDR3 is built from 18 residues. Germline CDR1 SGDLS, CDR2 YYNGEE. The V end was cut by 3 bases, the J end by 2 bases, with 23 bases between. This sequence joins TRBV9 and TRBJ1-1; D is unclear. The TCR comes from an adult who received the AZD1222 COVID-19 vaccine. Sequences were derived from peripheral blood, sampled 28 days after the second AZD1222 dose. The CDR3 protein is CASSDRPVAAGRNTEAFF. The CDR3 DNA reads as TGTGCCAGCAGCGACAGACCCGTGGCGGCGGGAAGAAACACTGAAGCTTTCTTT. The full variable domain, in which reference TRBV9 and TRBJ1-1 provide the parts outside the CDR3, is DSGVTQTPKHLITATGQRVTLRCSPRSGDLSVYWYQQSLDQGLQFLIQYYNGEERAKGNILERFSAQQFPDLHSELNLSSLELGDSALYFCASSDRPVAAGRNTEAFFGQGTRLTVV.